The sequence of this T cell receptor beta chain was determined in a study of T-cell reconstitution after alpha-beta-depleted transplantation in children. The library targeted TCRbeta and was prepared with unique molecular identifiers. TCRdb analysed the PCR reads with MiXCR anew, one entry per CDR3 protein. The table has more than 450,000 distinct CDR3 sequences, 15% to 20% seen once. CDR1 is DFQATT and CDR2 is SNEGSKA in the germline V gene (reference sequence). This CDR3 has 17 residues. A remark on this clonotype: At one end the junction does not follow the germline gene, possibly because of a read error.

Sample: PBMCs from the stem cell graft donor, taken from the stem cell graft. The sequence was obtained from a human donor who donated a stem cell graft to a child with acute lymphoblastic leukemia. The chain couples TRBV20-1 to TRBJ2-3; 10 bases are shared with TRBD2. The CDR3 spells CCARGLAGVQFADTQYF. CDR3 bases: TGCTGTGCTAGGGGCCTAGCGGGAGTACAATTCGCAGATACGCAGTATTTT.